The clone carrying this TCR beta chain was counted many times. Deletions cut 4 bases from V and 5 bases from J, with 13 bases between. There are 14 residues in the CDR3. Looked up from germline, CDR1 is SGHTA and CDR2 is FQGNSA. Using MiXCR, TCRdb reanalyzed the PCR reads. The table shows about 21,000 clones, with 25% to 30% occurring only once. All patients reached thyroid surgery having received no treatment beforehand. The data belong to a study of metastatic and nonmetastatic thyroid tumors. About the research overall: For malignant and benign thyroid patients, tumor or nodule tissue and blood were the sources whose repertoires were compared.

The TCR was taken from a female donor with papillary thyroid cancer or a benign thyroid nodule (not recorded which). Some clones in this sample may be carry-over from other donors' samples. The chain links TRBV7-2 to TRBJ2-3; D might be TRBD1 (7 bases). Sequenced input: tumor tissue. In DNA form, the CDR3 reads TGTGCCAGCAGCTCCCGGAGGGGGCAAGATACGCAGTATTTT. Translated, it gives CASSSRRGQDTQYF.